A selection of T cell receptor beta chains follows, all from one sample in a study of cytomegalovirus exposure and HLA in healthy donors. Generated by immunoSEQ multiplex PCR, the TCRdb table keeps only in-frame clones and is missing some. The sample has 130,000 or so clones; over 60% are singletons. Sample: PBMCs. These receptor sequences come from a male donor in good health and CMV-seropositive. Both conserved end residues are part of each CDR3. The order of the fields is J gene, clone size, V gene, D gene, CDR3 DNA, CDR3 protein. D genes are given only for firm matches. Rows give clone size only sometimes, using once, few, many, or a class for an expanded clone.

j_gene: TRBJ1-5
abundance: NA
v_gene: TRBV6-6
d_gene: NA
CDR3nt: TGTGCCAGCAGCCAGGGAAGTGGCAATCAGCCCCAGCATTTT
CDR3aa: CASSQGSGNQPQHF

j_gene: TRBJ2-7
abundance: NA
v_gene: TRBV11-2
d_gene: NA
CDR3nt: TGTGCCAGCAGCTTGCTGGCGGTGGCGCAGGGCGCCACCGAGCAGTACTTC
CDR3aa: CASSLLAVAQGATEQYF

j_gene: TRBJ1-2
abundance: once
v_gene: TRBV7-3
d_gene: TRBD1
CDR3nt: TGTGCCAGCAGCCCCTCGACAGGGATTGGCTACACCTTC
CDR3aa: CASSPSTGIGYTF

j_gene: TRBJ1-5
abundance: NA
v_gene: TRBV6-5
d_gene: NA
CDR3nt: TGTGCCAGCAGTGACGGGAACAATCAGCCCCAGCATTTT
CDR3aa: CASSDGNNQPQHF

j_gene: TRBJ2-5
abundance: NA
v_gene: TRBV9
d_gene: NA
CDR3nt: TGTGCCAGCAGCGGGGGGGGCCGAGAGACCCAGTACTTC
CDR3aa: CASSGGGRETQYF

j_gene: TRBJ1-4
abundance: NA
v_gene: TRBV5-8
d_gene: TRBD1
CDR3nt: TGTGCCAGCAGCCTTGACAGGGGGCGTCGACCTAATGAAAAACTGTTTTTT
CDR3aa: CASSLDRGRRPNEKLFF

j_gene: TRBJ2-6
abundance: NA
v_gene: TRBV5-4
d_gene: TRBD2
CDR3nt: TGTGCCAGCAGCCTCCACCGGGGGGGGGTACGCTCTGGGGCCAACGTCCTGACTTTC
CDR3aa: CASSLHRGGVRSGANVLTF

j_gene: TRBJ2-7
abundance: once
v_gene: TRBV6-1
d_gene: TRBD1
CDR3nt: TGTGCCAGCAGTAACACAGGGGGCGGTTACGAGCAGTACTTC
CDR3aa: CASSNTGGGYEQYF

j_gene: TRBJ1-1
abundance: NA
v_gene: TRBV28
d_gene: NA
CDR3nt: TGTGCCACCACCCCACCGGTTAGTATGAACACTGAAGCTTTCTTT
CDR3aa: CATTPPVSMNTEAFF

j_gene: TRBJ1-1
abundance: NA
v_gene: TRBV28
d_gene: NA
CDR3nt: TGTGCCAGCACCCTGACAGGATTGAACACTGAAGCTTTCTTT
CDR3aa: CASTLTGLNTEAFF

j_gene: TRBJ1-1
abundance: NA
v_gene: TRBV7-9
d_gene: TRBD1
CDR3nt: TGTGCCAGCAGCCAGGGACAGGCGAACACTGAAGCTTTCTTT
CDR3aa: CASSQGQANTEAFF

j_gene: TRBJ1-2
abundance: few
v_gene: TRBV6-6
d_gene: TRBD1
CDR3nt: TGTGCCAGCAGTTACGGGACAGGGGTCGGCTACACCTTC
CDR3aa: CASSYGTGVGYTF

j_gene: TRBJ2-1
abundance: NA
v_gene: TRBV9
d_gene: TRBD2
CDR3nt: TGTGCCAGCAGCTCACCTAGCGGGAGACTTTACAATGAGCAGTTCTTC
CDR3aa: CASSSPSGRLYNEQFF

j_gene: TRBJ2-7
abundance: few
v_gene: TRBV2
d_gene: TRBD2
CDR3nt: TGTGCCAGCACTAGCGGCGCTGGCGAGCAGTACTTC
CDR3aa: CASTSGAGEQYF

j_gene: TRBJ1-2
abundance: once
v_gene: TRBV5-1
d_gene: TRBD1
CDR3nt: TGTGCCAGCAGCTTGGACAGGGGCTATGGCTACACCTTC
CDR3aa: CASSLDRGYGYTF

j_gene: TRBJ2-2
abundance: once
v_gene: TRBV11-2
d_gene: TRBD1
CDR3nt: TGTGCCAGCAGCTTGAGGGGGACAGGCCGGAACACCGGGGAGCTGTTTTTT
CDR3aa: CASSLRGTGRNTGELFF

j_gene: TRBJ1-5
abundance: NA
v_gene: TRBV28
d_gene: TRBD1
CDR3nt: TGTGCCAGCACCCTGACAGGGAGTGCCCTCAGCAATCAGCCCCAGCATTTT
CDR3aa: CASTLTGSALSNQPQHF

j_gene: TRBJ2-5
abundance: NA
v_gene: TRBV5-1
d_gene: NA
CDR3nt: TGCGCCAGCAGCTTGGCGGGACTGCCTGGGGAGACCCAGTACTTC
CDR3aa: CASSLAGLPGETQYF

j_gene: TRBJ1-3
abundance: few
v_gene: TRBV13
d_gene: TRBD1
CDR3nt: TGTGCCAGCAGCCCACACAGGGGTGCTGGAAACACCATATATTTT
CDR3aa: CASSPHRGAGNTIYF

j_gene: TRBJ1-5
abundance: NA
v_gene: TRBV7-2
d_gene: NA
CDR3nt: TGTGCCAGCAGCTTAGCCCCCGCCAGTCAGCCCCAGCATTTT
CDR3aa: CASSLAPASQPQHF

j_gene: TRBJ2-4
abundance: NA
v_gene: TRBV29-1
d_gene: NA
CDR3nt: TGCAGCTCCCTGGGGGCAGGGAACATTCAGTACTTC
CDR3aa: CSSLGAGNIQYF

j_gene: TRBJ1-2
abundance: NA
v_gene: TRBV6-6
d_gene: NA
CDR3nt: TGTGCCAGCACCACGGACAGCCCCCATGGCTACACCTTC
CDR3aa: CASTTDSPHGYTF

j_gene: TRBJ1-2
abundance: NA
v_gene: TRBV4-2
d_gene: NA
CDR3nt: TGTGCCAGCAGCCAAGGTTCGTTAGGGGTAGTCTCCTATGGCTACACCTTC
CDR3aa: CASSQGSLGVVSYGYTF

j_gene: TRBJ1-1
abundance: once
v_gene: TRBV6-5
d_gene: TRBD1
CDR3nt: TGTGCCAGCAGTTACTCGAGGCTGGGACAGCAAGCTTTCTTT
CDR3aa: CASSYSRLGQQAFF

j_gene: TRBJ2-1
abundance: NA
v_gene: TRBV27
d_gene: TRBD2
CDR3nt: TGTGCCAGCAGTCTCCTAGCGGGGGTCTCCTACAATGAGCAGTTCTTC
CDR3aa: CASSLLAGVSYNEQFF

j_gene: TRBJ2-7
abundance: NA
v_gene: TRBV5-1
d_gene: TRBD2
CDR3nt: TGCGCCAGCAGCTTCGAACTAGCGGGAGGCTACGAGCAGTACTTC
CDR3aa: CASSFELAGGYEQYF

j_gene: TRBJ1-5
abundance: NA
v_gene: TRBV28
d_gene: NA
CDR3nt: TGTGCCAGCCTCTCGGGAGGGTTGAGCAATCAGCCCCAGCATTTT
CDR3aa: CASLSGGLSNQPQHF

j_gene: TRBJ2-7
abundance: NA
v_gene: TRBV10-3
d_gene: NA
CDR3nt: TGTGCCATCAGTGAGTCGTTCCGAGGATACGAGCAGTACTTC
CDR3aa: CAISESFRGYEQYF

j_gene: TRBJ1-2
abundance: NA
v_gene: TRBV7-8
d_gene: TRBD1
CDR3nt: TGTGCCAGCAGCTCCCTCCCACGGACAGGGGCGTTGAACTATGGCTACACCTTC
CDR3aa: CASSSLPRTGALNYGYTF

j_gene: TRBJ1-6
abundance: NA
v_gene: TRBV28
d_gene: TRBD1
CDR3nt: TGTGCCAGCAGTCCCCAGGGGACAGTAAATTCACCCCTCCACTTT
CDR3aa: CASSPQGTVNSPLHF

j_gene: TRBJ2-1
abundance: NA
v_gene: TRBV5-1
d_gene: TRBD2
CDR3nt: TGCGCCAGCAGCTTGTCAGGGACTAGCGGGAGTCAGGAGCAGTTCTTC
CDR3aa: CASSLSGTSGSQEQFF

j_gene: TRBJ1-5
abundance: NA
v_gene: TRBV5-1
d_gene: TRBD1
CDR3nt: TGCGCCAGCAGCTTAGAAGGGGGCCTTCAGCCCCAGCATTTT
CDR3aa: CASSLEGGLQPQHF

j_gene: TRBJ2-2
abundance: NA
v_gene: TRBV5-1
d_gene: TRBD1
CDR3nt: TGCGCCAGCAGCCCCGGACAGGCGAGGAATACCGGGGAGCTGTTTTTT
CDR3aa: CASSPGQARNTGELFF

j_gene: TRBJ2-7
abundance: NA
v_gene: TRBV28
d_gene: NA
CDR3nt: TGTGCCAGCAGTTCCCTGGCAGGGGGGTCCTACGAGCAGTACTTC
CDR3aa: CASSSLAGGSYEQYF

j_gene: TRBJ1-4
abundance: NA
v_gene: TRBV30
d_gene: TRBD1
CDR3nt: TGTGCCTGGAGTAGTGGGGACAGTAATGAAAAACTGTTTTTT
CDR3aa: CAWSSGDSNEKLFF

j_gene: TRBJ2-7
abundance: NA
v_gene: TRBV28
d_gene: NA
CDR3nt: TGTGCCAGCAATAGACTAGGGGGGGAAAGCTCCTACGAGCAGTACTTC
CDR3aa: CASNRLGGESSYEQYF

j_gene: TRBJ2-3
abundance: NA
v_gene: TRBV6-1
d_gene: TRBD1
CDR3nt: TGTGCCAGCATGACACAGGGGGCGACAGATACGCAGTATTTT
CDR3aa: CASMTQGATDTQYF

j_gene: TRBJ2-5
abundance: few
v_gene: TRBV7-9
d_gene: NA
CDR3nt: TGTGCCAGCAGCTTAGGCAGTGGGACACAGTACCAAGAGACCCAGTACTTC
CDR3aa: CASSLGSGTQYQETQYF

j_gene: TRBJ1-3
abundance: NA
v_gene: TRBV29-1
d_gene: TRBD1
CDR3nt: TGCAGCGTTATGGGACAGTACTCTGGAAACACCATATATTTT
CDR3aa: CSVMGQYSGNTIYF

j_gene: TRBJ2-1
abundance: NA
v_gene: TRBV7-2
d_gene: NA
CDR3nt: TGTGCCAGCAGGTTCACCGGGGGAGGTGTCAATGAGCAGTTCTTC
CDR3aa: CASRFTGGGVNEQFF

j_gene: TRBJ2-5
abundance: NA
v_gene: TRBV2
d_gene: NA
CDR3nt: TGTGCCAGCAGTATGACAGGCACGCAAGAGACCCAGTACTTC
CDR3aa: CASSMTGTQETQYF

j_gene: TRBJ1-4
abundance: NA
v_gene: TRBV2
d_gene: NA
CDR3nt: TGTGCCAGCAGGACGGAGATTGAAAAACTGTTTTTT
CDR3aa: CASRTEIEKLFF